Detailed here is one TCR beta chain. These data belong to a study of cytomegalovirus exposure and HLA in healthy donors. Looking at the study overall: The platform used for the 95 to 150 validation repertoires matched that of the approximately 620 first-cohort repertoires, a later analysis reported.

Germline CDR1 and CDR2: SGHDT and YYEEEE. This CDR3 has 13 amino acids. V lost 4 bases to trimming and J lost 7 bases, with 14 bases between them. The table came from immunoSEQ multiplex PCR; TCRdb's copy has only in-frame clones and leaves some out. The sample yields 250,000 to 300,000 clones, around 85% seen once. J is TRBJ1-2 and V is TRBV5-6; D may be TRBD1 (5 bases). The sequenced sample consisted of PBMCs. This TCR derives from a woman aged 18 to 35 in good health and CMV-seronegative. The CDR3 DNA reads as TGTGCCAGCAGCATAGACAGCCCCCCTGGCTACACCTTC. Its translation: CASSIDSPPGYTF.